This T cell receptor beta chain was recovered during a study of identical twins. This clonotype has a handful of counts. The target antigen is unknown. TCRdb reprocessed the 5' RACE reads with MiXCR, giving one entry per CDR3 protein. The table shows around 530,000 distinct CDR3 sequences, with 13% to 15% occurring only once. The study, taken as a whole, reports: Analyses based on zero insertions could be partly confounded by invariant MAIT and iNKT cells. Abundant cord blood beta clonotypes carried fewer insertions; memory repertoires showed none.

The CDR3 runs to 15 residues. V lost 2 bases and J lost 5, with 13 bases in between. Germline V gives CDR1 MNHEY, CDR2 SVGAGI. Separately, the same data were catalogued under a study of yellow fever vaccine responses in identical twins.

Sequenced material: CD4+ T cells sorted from blood. V and J are TRBV6-5 and TRBJ2-1; D may be TRBD2 (7 bases). This clonotype was sampled from a woman aged 18 to 35 in good health. The CDR3 sequence: CASSYRQGRDNEQFF. CDR3 sequence (DNA): TGTGCCAGCAGTTACCGGCAGGGGAGGGACAATGAGCAGTTCTTC.